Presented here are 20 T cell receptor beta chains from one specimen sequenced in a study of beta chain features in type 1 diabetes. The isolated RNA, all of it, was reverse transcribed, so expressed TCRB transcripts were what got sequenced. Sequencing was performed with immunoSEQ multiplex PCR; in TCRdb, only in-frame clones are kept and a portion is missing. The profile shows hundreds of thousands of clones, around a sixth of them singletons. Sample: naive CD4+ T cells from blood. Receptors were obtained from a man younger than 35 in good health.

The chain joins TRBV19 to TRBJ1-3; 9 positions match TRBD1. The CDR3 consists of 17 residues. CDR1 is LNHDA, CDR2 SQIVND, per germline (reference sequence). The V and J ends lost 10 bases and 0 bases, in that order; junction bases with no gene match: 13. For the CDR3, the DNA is TGTGCCACCTCAGGACAGGGGCGAAGACACTCTGGAAACACCATATATTTT. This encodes CATSGQGRRHSGNTIYF.

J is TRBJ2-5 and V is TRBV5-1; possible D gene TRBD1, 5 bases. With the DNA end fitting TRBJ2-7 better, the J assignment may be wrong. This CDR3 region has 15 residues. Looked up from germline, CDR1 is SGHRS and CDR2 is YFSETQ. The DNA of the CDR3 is TGCGCCAGCAGCTTGGGGGGCTCAAGCTCCTACGAGCAGTACTTC. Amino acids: CASSLGGSSSYEQYF.

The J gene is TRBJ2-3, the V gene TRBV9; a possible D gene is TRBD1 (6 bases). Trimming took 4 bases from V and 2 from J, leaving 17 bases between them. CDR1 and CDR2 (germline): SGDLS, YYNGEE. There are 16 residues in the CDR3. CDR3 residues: CASSIGTQPPTDTQYF. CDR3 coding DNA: TGTGCCAGCAGCATCGGGACACAACCCCCCACAGATACGCAGTATTTT.

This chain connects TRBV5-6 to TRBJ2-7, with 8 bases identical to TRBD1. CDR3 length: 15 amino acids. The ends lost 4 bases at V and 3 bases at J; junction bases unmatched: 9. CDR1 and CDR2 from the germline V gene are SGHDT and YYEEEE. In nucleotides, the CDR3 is TGTGCCAGCAGCCCTGTCTGGACAGGGATCTACGAGCAGTACTTC. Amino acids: CASSPVWTGIYEQYF.

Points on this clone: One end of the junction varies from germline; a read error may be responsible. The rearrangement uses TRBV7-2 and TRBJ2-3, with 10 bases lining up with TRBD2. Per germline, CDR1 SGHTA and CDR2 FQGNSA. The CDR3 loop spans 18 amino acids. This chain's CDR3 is CASRPPPGLATNTYTQYF. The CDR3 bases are TGTGCCAGCAGACCACCCCCGGGACTAGCGACGAACACATATACGCAGTATTTT.

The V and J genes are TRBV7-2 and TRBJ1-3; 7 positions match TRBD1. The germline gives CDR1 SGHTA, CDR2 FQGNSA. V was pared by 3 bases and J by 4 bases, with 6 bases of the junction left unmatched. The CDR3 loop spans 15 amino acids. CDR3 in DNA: TGTGCCAGCAGCTTTTCGACAGGGTCGGGAAACACCATATATTTT. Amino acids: CASSFSTGSGNTIYF.

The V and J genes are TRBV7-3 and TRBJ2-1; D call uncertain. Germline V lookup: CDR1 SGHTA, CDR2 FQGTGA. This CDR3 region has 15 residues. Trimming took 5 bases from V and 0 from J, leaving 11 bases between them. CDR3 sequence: CASSPNGYSYNEQFF. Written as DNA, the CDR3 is TGTGCCAGCAGCCCGAACGGGTACTCCTACAATGAGCAGTTCTTC.

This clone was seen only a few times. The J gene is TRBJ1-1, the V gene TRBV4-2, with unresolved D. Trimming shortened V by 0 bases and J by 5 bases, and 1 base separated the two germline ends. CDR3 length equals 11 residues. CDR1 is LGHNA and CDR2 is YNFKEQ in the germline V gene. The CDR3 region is CASSQETEAFF. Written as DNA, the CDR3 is TGTGCCAGCAGCCAAGAGACTGAAGCTTTCTTT.

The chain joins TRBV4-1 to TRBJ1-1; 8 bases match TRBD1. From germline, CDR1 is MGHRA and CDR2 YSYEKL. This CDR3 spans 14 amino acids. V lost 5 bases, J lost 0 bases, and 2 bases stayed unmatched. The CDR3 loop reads CASSGQGMNTEAFF. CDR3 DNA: TGCGCCAGCAGCGGACAGGGCATGAACACTGAAGCTTTCTTT.

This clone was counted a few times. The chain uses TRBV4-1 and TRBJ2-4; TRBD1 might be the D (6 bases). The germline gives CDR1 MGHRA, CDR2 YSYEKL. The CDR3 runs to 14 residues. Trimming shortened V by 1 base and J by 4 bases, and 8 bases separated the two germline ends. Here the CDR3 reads CASSQVGQKNIQYF. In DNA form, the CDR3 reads TGCGCCAGCAGCCAAGTTGGACAGAAAAACATTCAGTACTTC.

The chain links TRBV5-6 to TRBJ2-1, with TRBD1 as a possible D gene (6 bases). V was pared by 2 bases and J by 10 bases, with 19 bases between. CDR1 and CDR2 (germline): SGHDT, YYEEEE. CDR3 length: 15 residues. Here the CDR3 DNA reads TGTGCCAGCAGCTTTACAAGACTACAGGGCGGGGAGCAGTTCTTC. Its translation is CASSFTRLQGGEQFF.

In DNA, the CDR3 is TGTGCCAGCAGCTTCGTGTGGCACAGGGGAGACCACGAGCAGTACTTC. It codes for CASSFVWHRGDHEQYF. The chain is built from TRBV5-6 and TRBJ2-7, with 7 positions matching TRBD1. The V and J ends lost 2 bases and 5 bases, in that order; junction bases with no gene match: 13. This CDR3 comprises 16 residues. Per the germline V gene, CDR1 is SGHDT and CDR2 is YYEEEE. Variable domain in full (rest from reference TRBV5-6 and TRBJ2-7): DAGVTQSPTHLIKTRGQQVTLRCSPKSGHDTVSWYQQALGQGPQFIFQYYEEEERQRGNFPDRFSGHQFPNYSSELNVNALLLGDSALYLCASSFVWHRGDHEQYFGPGTRLTVT.

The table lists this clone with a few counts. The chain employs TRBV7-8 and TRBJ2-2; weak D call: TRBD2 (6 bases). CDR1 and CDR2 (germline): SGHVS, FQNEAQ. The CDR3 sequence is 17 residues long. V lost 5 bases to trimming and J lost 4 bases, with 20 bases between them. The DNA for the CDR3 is TGTGCCAGCAGCCCCCTAAGGGTCCTGGGGGGCACCGGGGAGCTGTTTTTT. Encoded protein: CASSPLRVLGGTGELFF.

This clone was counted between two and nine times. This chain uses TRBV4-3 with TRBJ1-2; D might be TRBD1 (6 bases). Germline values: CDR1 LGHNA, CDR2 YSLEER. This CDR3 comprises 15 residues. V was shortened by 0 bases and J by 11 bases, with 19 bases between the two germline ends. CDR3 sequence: CASSQEGWSRGGYTF. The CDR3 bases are TGCGCCAGCAGCCAAGAGGGCTGGTCCAGGGGCGGGTACACCTTC.

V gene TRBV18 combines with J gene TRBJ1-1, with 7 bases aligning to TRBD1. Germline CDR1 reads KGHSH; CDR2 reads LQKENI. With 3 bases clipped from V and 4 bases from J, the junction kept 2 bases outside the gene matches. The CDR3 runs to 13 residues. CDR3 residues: CASSPRDSTEAFF. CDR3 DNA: TGTGCCAGCTCACCTAGGGACAGCACTGAAGCTTTCTTT.

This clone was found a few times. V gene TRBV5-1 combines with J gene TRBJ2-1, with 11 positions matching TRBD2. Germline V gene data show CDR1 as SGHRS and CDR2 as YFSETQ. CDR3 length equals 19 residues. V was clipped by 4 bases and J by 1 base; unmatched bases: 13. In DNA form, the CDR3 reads TGCGCCAGCAGCACGCTCCCGACCCTAGCGGGGGGTTCCTACAATGAGCAGTTCTTC. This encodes CASSTLPTLAGGSYNEQFF.

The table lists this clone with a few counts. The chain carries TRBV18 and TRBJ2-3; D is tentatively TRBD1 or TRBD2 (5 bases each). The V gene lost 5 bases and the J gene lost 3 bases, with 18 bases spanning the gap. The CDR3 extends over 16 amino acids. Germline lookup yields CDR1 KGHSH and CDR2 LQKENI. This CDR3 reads CASSSQRGGATDTQYF. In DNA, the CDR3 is TGTGCCAGCTCATCGCAGAGGGGCGGAGCGACAGATACGCAGTATTTT.

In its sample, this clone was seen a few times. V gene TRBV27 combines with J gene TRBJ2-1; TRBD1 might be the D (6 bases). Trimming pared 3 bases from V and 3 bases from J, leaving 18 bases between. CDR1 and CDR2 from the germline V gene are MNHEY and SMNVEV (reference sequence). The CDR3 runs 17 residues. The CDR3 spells CASSFFIGQSYYNEQFF. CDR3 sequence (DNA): TGTGCCAGCAGTTTTTTCATCGGACAGAGTTACTACAATGAGCAGTTCTTC.

The CDR3 protein is CASSVAPVTETQYF. The CDR3 coding sequence is TGTGCCAGCAGCGTAGCCCCAGTTACGGAGACCCAGTACTTC. The chain combines TRBV9 with TRBJ2-5; D gene ambiguous. Germline-derived CDR1 and CDR2 are SGDLS and YYNGEE. V lost 0 bases and J lost 5, with 11 bases in between. The CDR3 sequence is 14 residues long.

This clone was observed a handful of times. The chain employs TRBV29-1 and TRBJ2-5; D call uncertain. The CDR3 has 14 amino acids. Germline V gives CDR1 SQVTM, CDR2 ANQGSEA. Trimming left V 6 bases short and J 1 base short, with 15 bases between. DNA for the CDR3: TGCAGCGTCGCCGGACGGATCCGCCAAGAGACCCAGTACTTC. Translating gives CSVAGRIRQETQYF.